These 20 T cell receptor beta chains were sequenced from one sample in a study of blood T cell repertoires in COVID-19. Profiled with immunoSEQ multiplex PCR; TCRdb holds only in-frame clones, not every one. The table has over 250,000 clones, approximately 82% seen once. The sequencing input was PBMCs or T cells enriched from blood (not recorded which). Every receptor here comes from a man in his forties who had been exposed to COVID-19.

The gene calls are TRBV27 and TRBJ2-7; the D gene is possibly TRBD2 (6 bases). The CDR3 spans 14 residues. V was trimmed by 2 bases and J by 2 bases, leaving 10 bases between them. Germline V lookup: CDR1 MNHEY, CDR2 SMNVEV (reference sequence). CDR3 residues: CASSLGGITYEQYF. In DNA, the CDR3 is TGTGCCAGCAGTTTAGGCGGGATTACCTACGAGCAGTACTTC.

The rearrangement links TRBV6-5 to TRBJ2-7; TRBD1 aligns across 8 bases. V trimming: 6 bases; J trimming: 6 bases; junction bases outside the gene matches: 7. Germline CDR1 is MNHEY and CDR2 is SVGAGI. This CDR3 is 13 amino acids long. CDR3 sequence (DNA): TGTGCCAGCAGCCCAGGGGGCGCGGCCGAGCAGTACTTC. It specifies CASSPGGAAEQYF.

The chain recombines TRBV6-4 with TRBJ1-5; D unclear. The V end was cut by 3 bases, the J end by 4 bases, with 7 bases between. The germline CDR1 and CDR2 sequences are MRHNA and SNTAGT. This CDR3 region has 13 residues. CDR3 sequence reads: CASSEQLNQPQHF. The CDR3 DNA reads TGTGCCAGCAGTGAACAGCTAAATCAGCCCCAGCATTTT.

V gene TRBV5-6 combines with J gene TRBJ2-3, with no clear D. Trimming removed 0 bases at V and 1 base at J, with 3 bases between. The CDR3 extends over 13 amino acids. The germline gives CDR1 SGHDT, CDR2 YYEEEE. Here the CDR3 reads CASSLGRTDTQYF. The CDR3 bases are TGTGCCAGCAGCTTGGGGCGCACAGATACGCAGTATTTT.

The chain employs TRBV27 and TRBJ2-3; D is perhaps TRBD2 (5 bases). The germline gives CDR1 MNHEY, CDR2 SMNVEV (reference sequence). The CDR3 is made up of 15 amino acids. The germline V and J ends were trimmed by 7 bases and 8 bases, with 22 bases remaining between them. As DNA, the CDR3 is TGTGCCAGCACCGTAACGGCGCAGAGGGCCATTACGCAGTATTTT. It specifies CASTVTAQRAITQYF.

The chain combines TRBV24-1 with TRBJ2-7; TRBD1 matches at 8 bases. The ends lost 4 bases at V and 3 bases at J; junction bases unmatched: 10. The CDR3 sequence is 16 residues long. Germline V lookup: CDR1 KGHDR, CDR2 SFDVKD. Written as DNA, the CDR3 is TGTGCCACCAGTGAGACCGGGACAGGTAGCTTCTACGAGCAGTACTTC. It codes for CATSETGTGSFYEQYF.

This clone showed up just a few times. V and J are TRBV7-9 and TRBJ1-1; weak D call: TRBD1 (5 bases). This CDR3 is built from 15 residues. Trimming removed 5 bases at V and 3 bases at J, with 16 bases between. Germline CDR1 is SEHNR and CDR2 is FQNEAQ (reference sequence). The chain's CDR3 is CASSKGHRGYTEAFF. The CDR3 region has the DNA TGTGCCAGCAGCAAAGGACATAGGGGTTACACTGAAGCTTTCTTT.

The CDR3 sequence is CASSIPGQGGSRSAAAYTF. The CDR3 DNA follows: TGTGCCAGCTCGATCCCGGGACAGGGAGGGAGCCGGTCGGCGGCGGCCTACACCTTC. The rearrangement links TRBV28 to TRBJ1-2; 9 positions match TRBD1. The germline V gene encodes CDR1 MDHEN and CDR2 SYDVKM. This CDR3 has 19 amino acids. V trimming: 8 bases; J trimming: 10 bases; junction bases outside the gene matches: 29.

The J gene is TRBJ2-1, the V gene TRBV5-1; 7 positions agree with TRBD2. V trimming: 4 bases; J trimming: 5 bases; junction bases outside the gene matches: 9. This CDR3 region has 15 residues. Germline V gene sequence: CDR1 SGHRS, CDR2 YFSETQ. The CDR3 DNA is TGCGCCAGCAGCAGGGCGGGAGCTAGCCACAATGAGCAGTTCTTC. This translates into CASSRAGASHNEQFF. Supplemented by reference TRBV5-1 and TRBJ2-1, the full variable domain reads KAGVTQTPRYLIKTRGQQVTLSCSPISGHRSVSWYQQTPGQGLQFLFEYFSETQRNKGNFPGRFSGRQFSNSRSEMNVSTLELGDSALYLCASSRAGASHNEQFFGPGTRLTVL.

Here the CDR3 DNA reads TGTGCCAGCAGTCCGACAGGGCCTGCGCAGTATTTT. It is translated as CASSPTGPAQYF. This sequence joins TRBV12-3 or TRBV12-4 and TRBJ2-3; 7 nucleotides agree with TRBD1. The CDR3 spans 12 residues. The V gene end was trimmed by 5 bases and the J gene end by 10 bases; junction bases not matched to a gene: 6.

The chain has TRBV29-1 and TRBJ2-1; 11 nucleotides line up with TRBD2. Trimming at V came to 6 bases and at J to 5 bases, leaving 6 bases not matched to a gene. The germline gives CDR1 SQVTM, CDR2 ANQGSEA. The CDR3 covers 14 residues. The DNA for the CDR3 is TGCAGCGTGTCCGGGACTAGCGGAAACAATGAGCAGTTCTTC. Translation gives CSVSGTSGNNEQFF.

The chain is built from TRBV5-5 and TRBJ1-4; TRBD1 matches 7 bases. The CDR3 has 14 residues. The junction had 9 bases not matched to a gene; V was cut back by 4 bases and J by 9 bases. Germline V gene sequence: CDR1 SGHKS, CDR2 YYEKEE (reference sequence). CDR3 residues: CASSPLTGSKKLFF. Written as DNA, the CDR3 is TGTGCCAGCAGCCCGTTGACAGGGTCAAAAAAACTGTTTTTT.

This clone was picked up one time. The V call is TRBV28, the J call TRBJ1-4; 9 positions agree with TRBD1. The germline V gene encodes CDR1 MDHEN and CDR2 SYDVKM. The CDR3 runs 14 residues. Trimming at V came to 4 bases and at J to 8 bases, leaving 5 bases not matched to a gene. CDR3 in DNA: TGTGCCAGCAGTTGGGGGGACAGGGCAGAAAAACTGTTTTTT. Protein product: CASSWGDRAEKLFF.

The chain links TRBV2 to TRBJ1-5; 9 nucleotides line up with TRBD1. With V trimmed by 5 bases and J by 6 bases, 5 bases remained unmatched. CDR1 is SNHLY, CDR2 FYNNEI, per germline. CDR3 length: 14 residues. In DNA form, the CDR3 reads TGTGCCAGCAGTCCCAACAGGGGGCTTCAGCCCCAGCATTTT. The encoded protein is CASSPNRGLQPQHF.

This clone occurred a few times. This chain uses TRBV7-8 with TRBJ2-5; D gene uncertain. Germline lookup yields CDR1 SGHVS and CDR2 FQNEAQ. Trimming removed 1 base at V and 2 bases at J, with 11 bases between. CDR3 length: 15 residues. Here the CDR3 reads CASSLGITEQETQYF. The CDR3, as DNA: TGTGCCAGCAGCTTAGGTATAACTGAACAAGAGACCCAGTACTTC.

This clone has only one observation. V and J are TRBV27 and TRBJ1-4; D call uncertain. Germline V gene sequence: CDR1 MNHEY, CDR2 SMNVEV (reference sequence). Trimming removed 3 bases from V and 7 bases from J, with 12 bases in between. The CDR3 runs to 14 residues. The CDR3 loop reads CASSFSRGGEKLFF. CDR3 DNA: TGTGCCAGCAGTTTTTCCCGGGGAGGTGAAAAACTGTTTTTT.

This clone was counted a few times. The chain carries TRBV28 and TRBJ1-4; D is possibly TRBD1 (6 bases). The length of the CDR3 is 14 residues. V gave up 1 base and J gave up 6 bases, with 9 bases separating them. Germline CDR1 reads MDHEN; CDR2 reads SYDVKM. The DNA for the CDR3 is TGTGCCAGCAGTTTATCAGGGGTGGATGAAAAACTGTTTTTT. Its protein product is CASSLSGVDEKLFF.

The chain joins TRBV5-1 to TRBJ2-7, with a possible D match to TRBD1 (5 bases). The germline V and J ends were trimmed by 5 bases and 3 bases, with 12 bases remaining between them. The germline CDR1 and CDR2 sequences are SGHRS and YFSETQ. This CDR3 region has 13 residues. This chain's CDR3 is CASRIGQLYEQYF. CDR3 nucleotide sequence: TGCGCCAGCAGGATAGGACAACTCTACGAGCAGTACTTC.

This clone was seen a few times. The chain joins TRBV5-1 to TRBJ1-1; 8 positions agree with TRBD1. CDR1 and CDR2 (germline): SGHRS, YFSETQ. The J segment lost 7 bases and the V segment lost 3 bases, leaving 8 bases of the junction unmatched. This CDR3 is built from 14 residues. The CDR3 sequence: CASSSGQGRDEAFF. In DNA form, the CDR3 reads TGCGCCAGCAGCTCCGGACAGGGACGGGATGAAGCTTTCTTT.

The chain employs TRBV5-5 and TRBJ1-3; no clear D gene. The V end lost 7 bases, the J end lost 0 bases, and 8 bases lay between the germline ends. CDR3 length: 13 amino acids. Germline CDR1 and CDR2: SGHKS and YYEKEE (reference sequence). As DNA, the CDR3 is TGTGCCAGCCTACGGGACTCTGGAAACACCATATATTTT. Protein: CASLRDSGNTIYF.